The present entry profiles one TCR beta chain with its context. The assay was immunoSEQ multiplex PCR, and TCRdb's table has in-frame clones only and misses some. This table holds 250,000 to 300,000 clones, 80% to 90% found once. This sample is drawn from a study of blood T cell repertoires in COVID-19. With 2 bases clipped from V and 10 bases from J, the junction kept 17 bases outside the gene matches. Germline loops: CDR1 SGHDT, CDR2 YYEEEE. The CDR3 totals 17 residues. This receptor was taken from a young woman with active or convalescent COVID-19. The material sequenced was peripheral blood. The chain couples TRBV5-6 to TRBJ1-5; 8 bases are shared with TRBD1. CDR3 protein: CASSLRGTGGPRGPQHF. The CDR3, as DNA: TGTGCCAGCAGCTTAAGAGGGACAGGCGGCCCGAGGGGTCCCCAGCATTTT.